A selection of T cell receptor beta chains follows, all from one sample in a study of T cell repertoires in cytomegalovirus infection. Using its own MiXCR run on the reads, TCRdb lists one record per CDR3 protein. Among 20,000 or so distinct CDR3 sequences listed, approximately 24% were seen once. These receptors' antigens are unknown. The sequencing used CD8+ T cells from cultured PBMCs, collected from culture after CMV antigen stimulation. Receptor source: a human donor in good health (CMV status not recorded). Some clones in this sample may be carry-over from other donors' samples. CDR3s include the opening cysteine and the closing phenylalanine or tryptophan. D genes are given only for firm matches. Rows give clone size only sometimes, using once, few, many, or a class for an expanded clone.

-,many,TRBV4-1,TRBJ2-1,CASSQGGLQFF,TGCGCCAGCAGCCAAGGCGGTTTGCAGTTCTTC
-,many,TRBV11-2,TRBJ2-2,CASSLYPSANTGELFF,TGTGCCAGCAGCTTATACCCCTCCGCGAACACCGGGGAGCTGTTTTTT
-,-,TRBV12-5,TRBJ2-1,CASGLDTAYNEQFF,TGTGCTAGTGGTTTGGACACCGCCTACAATGAGCAGTTCTTC
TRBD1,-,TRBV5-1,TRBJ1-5,CASSLAPGTVNQPQHF,TGCGCCAGCAGCTTGGCCCCCGGGACAGTTAATCAGCCCCAGCATTTT
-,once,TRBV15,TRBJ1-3,CATSRDRRGSGNTIYF,TGTGCCACCAGCAGAGACCGCCGTGGCTCTGGAAACACCATATATTTT
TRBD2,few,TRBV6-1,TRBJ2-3,CASRVKGTSGTLWTDTQYF,TGTGCCAGCAGGGTAAAGGGGACTAGCGGGACCCTGTGGACAGATACGCAGTATTTT
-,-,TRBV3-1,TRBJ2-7,CASSQIVRFSYEQYF,TGTGCCAGCAGCCAAATTGTCAGGTTCTCCTACGAGCAGTACTTC
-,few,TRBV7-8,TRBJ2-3,CASTLRRARTDTQYF,TGTGCCAGCACCCTCCGGCGGGCCCGCACAGATACGCAGTATTTT
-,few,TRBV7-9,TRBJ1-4,CASSPGRPRGLFF,TGTGCCAGCAGCCCGGGGAGGCCACGGGGACTGTTTTTT
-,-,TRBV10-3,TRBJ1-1,CAISDGMITEAFF,TGTGCCATCAGCGACGGTATGATCACTGAAGCTTTCTTT
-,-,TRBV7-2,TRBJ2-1,CASSLDHNEQFF,TGTGCCAGCAGCTTGGACCACAATGAGCAGTTCTTC
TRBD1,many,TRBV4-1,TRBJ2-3,CASSQGIIGGQGVEDTQYF,TGCGCCAGCAGCCAAGGAATTATTGGGGGACAGGGGGTAGAAGATACGCAGTATTTT
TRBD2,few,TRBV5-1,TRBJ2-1,CASSHTSGGSYNEQFF,TGCGCCAGCAGCCACACTAGCGGGGGGTCCTACAATGAGCAGTTCTTC
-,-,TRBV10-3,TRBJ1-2,CAISDPHLGYGYTF,TGTGCCATCAGTGACCCACACCTTGGGTATGGCTACACCTTC
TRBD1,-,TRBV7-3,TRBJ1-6,CASSWTGNSPLHF,TGTGCCAGCAGTTGGACAGGGAATTCACCCCTCCACTTT
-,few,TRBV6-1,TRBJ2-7,CASSPNHYEQYF,TGTGCCAGCAGTCCGAATCATTACGAGCAGTACTTC
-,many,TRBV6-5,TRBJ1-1,CASSYGEITSEAFF,TGTGCCAGCAGTTATGGAGAAATAACGTCTGAAGCTTTCTTT
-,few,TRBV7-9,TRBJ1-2,CASSSTGLGYGYTF,TGTGCCAGCAGCTCGACAGGTCTTGGGTATGGCTACACCTTC
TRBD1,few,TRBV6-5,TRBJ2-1,CASSYSGAGGSNEQFF,TGTGCCAGCAGTTACTCAGGGGCAGGGGGCTCGAATGAGCAGTTCTTC
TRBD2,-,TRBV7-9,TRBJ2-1,CASSLWVAGSSYNEQFF,TGTGCCAGCAGCTTATGGGTAGCGGGGTCCTCCTACAATGAGCAGTTCTTC
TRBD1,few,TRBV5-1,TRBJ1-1,CASSPGGEYFPLNTEAFF,TGCGCCAGCAGCCCAGGGGGCGAGTATTTCCCTTTGAACACTGAAGCTTTCTTT
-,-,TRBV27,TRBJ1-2,CASSLSAGDNYGYTF,TGTGCCAGCAGTTTATCGGCAGGCGATAACTATGGCTACACCTTC
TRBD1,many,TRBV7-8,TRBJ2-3,CASVEMTGLTADTQYF,TGTGCCAGCGTGGAGATGACAGGGTTAACGGCAGATACGCAGTATTTT
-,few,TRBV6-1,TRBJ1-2,CASSEALDPRVYGYTF,TGTGCCAGCAGTGAAGCCTTGGACCCACGTGTCTATGGCTACACCTTC
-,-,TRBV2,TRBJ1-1,CASRELGMNTEAFF,TGTGCCAGCAGGGAGCTGGGAATGAACACTGAAGCTTTCTTT
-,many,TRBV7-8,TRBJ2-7,CASSTSPFSYEQYF,TGTGCCAGCAGCACATCCCCATTCTCCTACGAGCAGTACTTC
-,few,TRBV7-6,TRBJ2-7,CAVGGPGAYEQYF,TGTGCCGTCGGGGGTCCGGGGGCTTACGAGCAGTACTTC
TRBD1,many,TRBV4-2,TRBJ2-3,CASSPGQGNLWDTQYF,TGTGCCAGCAGCCCCGGACAGGGCAACCTCTGGGATACGCAGTATTTT
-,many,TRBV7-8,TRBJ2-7,CASSPTRFYEQYF,TGTGCCAGCAGCCCTACAAGGTTCTACGAGCAGTACTTC
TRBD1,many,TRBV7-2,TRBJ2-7,CASSPRTGVHYEQYF,TGTGCCAGCAGCCCCCGGACAGGGGTTCACTACGAGCAGTACTTC
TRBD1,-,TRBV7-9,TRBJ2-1,CASSSDRGDVQDYNEQFF,TGTGCCAGCAGCTCGGACAGGGGGGACGTACAGGACTACAATGAGCAGTTCTTC
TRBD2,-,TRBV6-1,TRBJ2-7,CASSEPTSGVYEQYF,TGTGCCAGCAGTGAACCGACTAGCGGGGTCTACGAGCAGTACTTC
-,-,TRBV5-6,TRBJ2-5,CASSLAGEKTQYF,TGTGCCAGCAGCTTGGCCGGGGAAAAGACCCAGTACTTC
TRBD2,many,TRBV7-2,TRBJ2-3,CASSLVAGGTDTQYF,TGTGCCAGCAGCTTGGTAGCGGGGGGCACAGATACGCAGTATTTT
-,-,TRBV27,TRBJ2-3,CASSYGNTDTQYF,TGTGCCAGCAGTTACGGGAACACAGATACGCAGTATTTT
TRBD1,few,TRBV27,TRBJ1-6,CASKTGVNSPLHF,TGTGCCAGCAAGACAGGGGTTAATTCACCCCTCCACTTT